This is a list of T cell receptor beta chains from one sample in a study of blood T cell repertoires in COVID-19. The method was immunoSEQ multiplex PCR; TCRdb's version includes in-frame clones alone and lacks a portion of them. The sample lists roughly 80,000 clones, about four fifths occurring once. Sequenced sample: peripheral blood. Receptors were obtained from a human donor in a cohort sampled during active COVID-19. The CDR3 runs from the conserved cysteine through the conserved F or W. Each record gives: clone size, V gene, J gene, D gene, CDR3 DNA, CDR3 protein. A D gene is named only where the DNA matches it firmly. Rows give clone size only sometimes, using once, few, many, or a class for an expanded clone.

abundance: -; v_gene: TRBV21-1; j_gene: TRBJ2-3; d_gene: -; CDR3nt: TGTGCCAGCAGCAAAGGATCGGGCGGCGGGACTAGTGACTCTAGCACAGATACGCAGTATTTT; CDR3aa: CASSKGSGGGTSDSSTDTQYF
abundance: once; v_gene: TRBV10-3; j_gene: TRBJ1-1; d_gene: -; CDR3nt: TGTGCCATCACCAAGGACATTATGAACACTGAAGCTTTCTTT; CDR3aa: CAITKDIMNTEAFF
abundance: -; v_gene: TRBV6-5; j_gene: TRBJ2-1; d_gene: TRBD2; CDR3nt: TGTGCCAGCAGGCCCGCGGGAGTCAATGAGCAGTTCTTC; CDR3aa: CASRPAGVNEQFF
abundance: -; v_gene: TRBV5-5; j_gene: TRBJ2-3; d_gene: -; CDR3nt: TGTGCCAGCAGACACAGGGTTGGAGATACGCAGTATTTT; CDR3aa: CASRHRVGDTQYF
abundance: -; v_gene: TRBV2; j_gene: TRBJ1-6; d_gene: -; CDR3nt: TGTGCCAGCGTACAGGCTAGCTCCTATAATTCACCCCTCCACTTT; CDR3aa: CASVQASSYNSPLHF
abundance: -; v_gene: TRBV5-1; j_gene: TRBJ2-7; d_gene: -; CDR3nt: TGCGCCAGCAGCTTGGATCAGGGTAACTACGAGCAGTACTTC; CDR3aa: CASSLDQGNYEQYF
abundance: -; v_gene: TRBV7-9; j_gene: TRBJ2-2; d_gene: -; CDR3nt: TGTGCCAGCAGCTATGCCGGGCTCCAGGGGACCGGGGAGCTGTTTTTT; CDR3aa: CASSYAGLQGTGELFF
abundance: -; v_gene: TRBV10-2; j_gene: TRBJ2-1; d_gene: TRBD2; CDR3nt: TGCGCCAGCAGTGAGTCAGCGGGAGGACTGGGGTTCTTC; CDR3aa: CASSESAGGLGFF
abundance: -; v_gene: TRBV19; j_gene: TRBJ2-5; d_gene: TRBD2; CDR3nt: TGTGCCAGTAGTATGACTAGCGGGGGGCCGGGGGAGACCCAGTACTTC; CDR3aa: CASSMTSGGPGETQYF
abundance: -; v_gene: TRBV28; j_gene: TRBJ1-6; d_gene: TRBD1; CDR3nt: TGTGCCAGCAGTCCCGGGACAGGGGGGATTTCACCCCTCCACTTT; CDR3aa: CASSPGTGGISPLHF
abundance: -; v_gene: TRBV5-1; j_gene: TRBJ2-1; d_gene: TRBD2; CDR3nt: TGCGCCAGCAGCACAACTAGCGGGGGGGCCGGGAATGAGCAGTTCTTC; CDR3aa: CASSTTSGGAGNEQFF
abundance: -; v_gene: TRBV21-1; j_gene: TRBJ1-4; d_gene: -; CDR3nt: TGTGCCAGCAATCCCAGGGGGCGAACTAATGAAAAACTGTTTTTT; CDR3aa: CASNPRGRTNEKLFF
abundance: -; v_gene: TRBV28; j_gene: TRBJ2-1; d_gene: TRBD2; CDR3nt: TGTGCCAGCAGTTTAAGACTAGCGGGAGTGGGATACAATGAGCAGTTCTTC; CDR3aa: CASSLRLAGVGYNEQFF
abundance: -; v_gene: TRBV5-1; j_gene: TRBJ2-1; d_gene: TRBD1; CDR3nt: TGCGCCAGCAGCCGGGGGACAGGGGCTCTTGGTGAGCAGTTCTTC; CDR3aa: CASSRGTGALGEQFF
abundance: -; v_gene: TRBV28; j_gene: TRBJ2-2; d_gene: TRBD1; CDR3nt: TGTGCCAGCAGTTTTAGGGACAGGGGAGCCGGGGAGCTGTTTTTT; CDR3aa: CASSFRDRGAGELFF
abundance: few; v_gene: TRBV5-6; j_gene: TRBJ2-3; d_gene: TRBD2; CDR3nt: TGTGCCAGCAGCTTACCTTTTCAGGCGGGAGGCTTCGACACAGATACGCAGTATTTT; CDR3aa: CASSLPFQAGGFDTDTQYF
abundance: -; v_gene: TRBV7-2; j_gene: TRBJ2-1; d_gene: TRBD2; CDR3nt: TGTGCCAGCGCCCCCAAGGGACTAGCGGGGGGGAATGAGCAGTTCTTC; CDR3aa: CASAPKGLAGGNEQFF
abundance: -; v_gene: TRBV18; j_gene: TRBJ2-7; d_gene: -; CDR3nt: TGTGCCAGCTCACACGGACAGCAAACCTCCTACGAGCAGTACTTC; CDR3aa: CASSHGQQTSYEQYF
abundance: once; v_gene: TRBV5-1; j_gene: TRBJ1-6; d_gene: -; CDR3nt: TGCGCCAGCAGCCCCGAGGGCTCCTATAATTCACCCCTCCACTTT; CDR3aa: CASSPEGSYNSPLHF
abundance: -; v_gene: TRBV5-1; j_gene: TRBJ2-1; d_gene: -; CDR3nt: TGCGCCAGCAGCAGTACCTCGCGAGATGAGCAGTTCTTC; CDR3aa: CASSSTSRDEQFF
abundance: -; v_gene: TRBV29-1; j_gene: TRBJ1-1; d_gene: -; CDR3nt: TGCAGCTTCCAAGGGGGGGACGGGGACACTGAAGCTTTCTTT; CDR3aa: CSFQGGDGDTEAFF
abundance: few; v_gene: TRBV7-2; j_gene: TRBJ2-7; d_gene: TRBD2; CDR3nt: TGTGCCAGCAGCTTAGAAGGGACTAGTAACTCCTACGAGCAGTACTTC; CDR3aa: CASSLEGTSNSYEQYF